The 5 T cell receptor beta chains given below trace back to one sample, sequenced in a study of blood T cell repertoires in COVID-19. Assay: immunoSEQ multiplex PCR; the TCRdb copy retains only in-frame clones and omits some. Here the sample spans about 250,000 clones, about 85% being singletons. The sample consisted of peripheral blood. All receptors derive from a human donor with COVID-19, enrolled during active disease. The donor label of this sample is uncertain.

The rearrangement uses TRBV6-5 and TRBJ2-6, with D unclear. CDR1 and CDR2 from the germline V gene are MNHEY and SVGAGI. CDR3 length equals 15 residues. Trimming stripped 5 bases from V and 0 bases from J, with 8 bases between. Here the CDR3 DNA reads TGTGCCAGCAGTCCCGCTATCTCTGGGGCCAACGTCCTGACTTTC. Translating it yields CASSPAISGANVLTF.

This chain joins TRBV7-9 and TRBJ2-1; D is possibly TRBD2 (6 bases). The CDR3 extends over 12 amino acids. CDR1 is SEHNR, CDR2 FQNEAQ, per germline (reference sequence). Trimming took 11 bases from V and 2 from J, leaving 10 bases between them. The CDR3 reads CAAGSTYNEQFF. DNA for the CDR3: TGTGCCGCGGGGTCCACCTACAATGAGCAGTTCTTC.

The gene calls are TRBV5-8 and TRBJ2-3, with TRBD2 matching 15 bases. The CDR3 is made up of 18 amino acids. In germline, CDR1 is SGHTS, CDR2 YDEGEE. Trimming at V came to 4 bases and at J to 3 bases, leaving 9 bases not matched to a gene. Written as DNA, the CDR3 is TGTGCCAGCAGCACTACCGGGACTAGCGGGAGGACAACAGATACGCAGTATTTT. It specifies CASSTTGTSGRTTDTQYF.

The J gene is TRBJ2-2, the V gene TRBV24-1, with TRBD1 matching 9 bases. The trim removed 7 bases at V and 7 bases at J, leaving 9 bases unmatched. CDR3 length: 15 residues. Per the germline V gene, CDR1 is KGHDR and CDR2 is SFDVKD. The CDR3, as DNA: TGTGCCACCAGGGGGAACAGGGGGCAAAACGGGGAGCTGTTTTTT. Protein product: CATRGNRGQNGELFF.

This clone was picked up a small number of times. The chain joins TRBV27 to TRBJ2-2, with a possible D match to TRBD1 (5 bases). Between the trimmed V and J ends, which lost 8 bases and 3 bases, there was a span of 22 bases. Per the germline V gene, CDR1 is MNHEY and CDR2 is SMNVEV (reference sequence). This CDR3 region has 17 residues. CDR3 protein: CASHPSTHRSYTGELFF. DNA of the CDR3: TGTGCCAGCCACCCGTCAACCCACAGGAGTTACACCGGGGAGCTGTTTTTT.